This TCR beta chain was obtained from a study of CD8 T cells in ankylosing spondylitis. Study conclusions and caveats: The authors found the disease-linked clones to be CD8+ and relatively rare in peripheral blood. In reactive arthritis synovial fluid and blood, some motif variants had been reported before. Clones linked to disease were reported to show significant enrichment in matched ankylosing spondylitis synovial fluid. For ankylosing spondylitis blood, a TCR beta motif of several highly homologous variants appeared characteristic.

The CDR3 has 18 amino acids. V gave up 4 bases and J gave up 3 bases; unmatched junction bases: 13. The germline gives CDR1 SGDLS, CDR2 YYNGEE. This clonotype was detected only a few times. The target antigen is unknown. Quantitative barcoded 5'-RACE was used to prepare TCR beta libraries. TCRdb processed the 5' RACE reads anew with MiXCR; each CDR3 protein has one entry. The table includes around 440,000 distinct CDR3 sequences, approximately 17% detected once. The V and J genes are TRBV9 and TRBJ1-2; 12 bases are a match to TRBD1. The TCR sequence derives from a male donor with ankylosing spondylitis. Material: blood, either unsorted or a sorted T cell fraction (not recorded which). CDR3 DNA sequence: TGTGCCAGCAGCCCCCGGGGGGGGACAGGGGGCATGGACTATGGCTACACCTTC. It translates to CASSPRGGTGGMDYGYTF.